Listed below are T cell receptor beta chains from one sample, sequenced in a study of blood T cell repertoires in COVID-19. Profiling relied on immunoSEQ multiplex PCR, and the TCRdb table lists in-frame clones only, not all of them. Counted here are roughly 140,000 clones, roughly 90% occurring once; the ten biggest clones make up over 9.5%. The specimen was peripheral blood. The origin of the receptors is a middle-aged man with active or convalescent COVID-19. CDR3s include the opening cysteine and the closing phenylalanine or tryptophan. The D gene is left open where the match is weak. Expanded clones get a size class; other rows say once, few or many, or leave the size out.

size,J,D,V,DNA,CDR3
NA,TRBJ2-7,TRBD1,TRBV2,TGTGCCAGCAGCGGACAGGCCGTTTCCTACGAGCAGTACTTC,CASSGQAVSYEQYF
NA,TRBJ1-2,TRBD1,TRBV28,TGTGCCAGCAGTTCAACCGGGACAGATACTTATGGCTACACCTTC,CASSSTGTDTYGYTF
NA,TRBJ2-2,TRBD1,TRBV29-1,TGCAGCGTATCCGGGACAGAAAACACCGGGGAGCTGTTTTTT,CSVSGTENTGELFF
once,TRBJ2-3,TRBD1,TRBV7-2,TGTGCCAGCAGCCCCAGGGGGATCACAGATACGCAGTATTTT,CASSPRGITDTQYF
NA,TRBJ2-7,TRBD1,TRBV5-1,TGCGCCAGCAGCTTGACTCCGACAGGGGGCACCTACGAGCAGTACTTC,CASSLTPTGGTYEQYF
NA,TRBJ1-5,NA,TRBV18,TGTGCCAGCTCACCTCCTACCAATCAGCCCCAGCATTTT,CASSPPTNQPQHF
NA,TRBJ2-7,NA,TRBV28,TGTGCCAGCAGACCGCTGGACAACTACGAGCAGTACTTC,CASRPLDNYEQYF
NA,TRBJ2-7,TRBD2,TRBV28,TGTGCCAGCAGGAGGGGACTAGCGACCTACGAGCAGTACTTC,CASRRGLATYEQYF
NA,TRBJ2-7,TRBD2,TRBV28,TGTGCCAGCAGCCCGGGACTAGCGGGAGTTCCGCCCAAGTACTTC,CASSPGLAGVPPKYF
NA,TRBJ2-3,NA,TRBV11-3,TGTGCCAGCAGCTTAGACAAAGATACGCAGTATTTT,CASSLDKDTQYF
NA,TRBJ1-1,TRBD1,TRBV7-9,TGTGCCAGCAGCTTAGCGGACAGGGACAACACTGAAGCTTTCTTT,CASSLADRDNTEAFF
NA,TRBJ1-1,NA,TRBV29-1,TGCAGCGTTGATTGGCGGCCCGTGAACACTGAAGCTTTCTTT,CSVDWRPVNTEAFF
NA,TRBJ2-7,TRBD1,TRBV6-5,TGTGCCAGCAGGGTTTCGGGACAGGGCTCCTACGAGCAGTACTTC,CASRVSGQGSYEQYF
NA,TRBJ2-7,NA,TRBV5-1,TGCGCCAGCAGCTTGGATGCGACACCATTTAACGAGCAGTACTTC,CASSLDATPFNEQYF
NA,TRBJ1-6,TRBD1,TRBV11-2,TGTGCCAGCAGCTCGGGACAGGGAAGTTCACCCCTCCACTTT,CASSSGQGSSPLHF
NA,TRBJ2-4,NA,TRBV11-2,TGTGCCAGCAGCTTAAGGTATTCGGGCGGGAACATTCAGTACTTC,CASSLRYSGGNIQYF
NA,TRBJ1-2,NA,TRBV5-5,TGTGCCAGCAGCCTGGGCTCAGGCCCGGCTAACTATGGCTACACCTTC,CASSLGSGPANYGYTF
NA,TRBJ1-1,TRBD1,TRBV9,TGTGCCAGCAGCGTAGGGGCAGGGGGCGTCACTGAAGCTTTCTTT,CASSVGAGGVTEAFF
NA,TRBJ1-1,NA,TRBV9,TGTGCCAGCAGCGTTTTCCCCGGGCAGGACAGTGAAGCTTTCTTT,CASSVFPGQDSEAFF
NA,TRBJ1-1,TRBD1,TRBV6-5,TGTGCCAGCGGGACAGCCTGGGATACTGAAGCTTTCTTT,CASGTAWDTEAFF
few,TRBJ1-2,TRBD1,TRBV7-2,TGTGCCAGCAGCCCCCAGGGGGGATGGTATGGCTACACCTTC,CASSPQGGWYGYTF
NA,TRBJ1-5,NA,TRBV5-1,TGCGCCAGCAGCTTGGGCGGGGGCGGCGAGCAGCCCCAGCATTTT,CASSLGGGGEQPQHF
NA,TRBJ2-7,NA,TRBV6-5,TGTGCCAGCAGTAGGGCTAGCGTCTCCTACGAGCAGTACTTC,CASSRASVSYEQYF
NA,TRBJ1-1,TRBD1,TRBV11-2,TGTGCCAGCAGTCGCAGACAGGGACCGAACACTGAAGCTTTCTTT,CASSRRQGPNTEAFF
NA,TRBJ2-5,NA,TRBV20-1,TGCAGTGCTAGACACGGAGAGACCCAGTACTTC,CSARHGETQYF
NA,TRBJ2-7,NA,TRBV5-1,TGCGCCAGCAGCTTGGACCCAGGTACCGGCGAGCAGTACTTC,CASSLDPGTGEQYF
NA,TRBJ2-3,NA,TRBV24-1,TGTGCCACCAGTGATTCGATACCCCTAGCGCCTATCACAGATACGCAGTATTTT,CATSDSIPLAPITDTQYF
NA,TRBJ1-1,NA,TRBV10-2,TGCGCCAGCAAATTCGACACTGAAGCTTTCTTT,CASKFDTEAFF
NA,TRBJ2-6,TRBD1,TRBV19,TGTGCCAGTAGTACCACTGGGACAGCCCCCTCTGGGGCCAACGTCCTGACTTTC,CASSTTGTAPSGANVLTF
NA,TRBJ2-7,NA,TRBV19,TGTGCCAGTAGTATTGGGCGGGTTAGCTCCTACGAGCAGTACTTC,CASSIGRVSSYEQYF
NA,TRBJ2-1,TRBD2,TRBV7-2,TGTGCCAGCAGCGCCCCCTCTAGCGGGAGGTACTACAATGAGCAGTTCTTC,CASSAPSSGRYYNEQFF
NA,TRBJ2-1,TRBD1,TRBV24-1,TGTGCCACCAGTGATTTAGGGACAGGGGTTGGCGACTACAATGAGCAGTTCTTC,CATSDLGTGVGDYNEQFF
NA,TRBJ2-2,TRBD2,TRBV7-2,TGTGCCAGCAGCTTAAGGCGGGGGATCACCGGGGAGCTGTTTTTT,CASSLRRGITGELFF
NA,TRBJ2-5,NA,TRBV5-1,TGCGCCAGCAGCCGGAGGAGTCGGCAAGAGACCCAGTACTTC,CASSRRSRQETQYF
NA,TRBJ1-4,NA,TRBV20-1,TGCAGTGCTAGTAATCAGTTAACAACTAATGAAAAACTGTTTTTT,CSASNQLTTNEKLFF
NA,TRBJ1-3,NA,TRBV19,TGTGCCAGTAAAATGACTTGGGAGCAAGCGAACACCATATATTTT,CASKMTWEQANTIYF
NA,TRBJ2-7,NA,TRBV28,TGTGCCAGCAGTTTCTCGGGAACAGACGAGCAGTACTTC,CASSFSGTDEQYF
NA,TRBJ2-3,TRBD2,TRBV3-1/TRBV3-2,TGTGCCAGCAGCCAAGTAGGACTAGCGGGTTCCACAGATACGCAGTATTTT,CASSQVGLAGSTDTQYF
NA,TRBJ2-5,NA,TRBV4-1,TGCGCCAGCAGCCTTGAGGTATTGCAGACCCAGTACTTC,CASSLEVLQTQYF